This TCR beta chain appears in the sequencing data of a study of cytomegalovirus exposure and HLA in healthy donors. The junction had 3 bases not matched to a gene; V was cut back by 1 base and J by 2 bases. Germline CDR1 reads SGHRS; CDR2 reads YFSETQ. The CDR3 has 15 residues. PCR involved 60 Vbeta and 13 Jbeta primers. Here immunoSEQ multiplex PCR was the method, and the copy in TCRdb shows in-frame clones only, minus some. There are 85,000 to 100,000 clones in the sample; roughly 86% occur only once, and about a tenth lies in the top ten. This sequence joins TRBV5-1 and TRBJ2-1; 7 bases fit TRBD2. This TCR was sampled from a man aged 25-45 years in good health and CMV-seropositive. Input material: PBMCs. CDR3 sequence (DNA): TGCGCCAGCAGCTTGACTAGCGAGGCCTACAATGAGCAGTTCTTC. Translated: CASSLTSEAYNEQFF.